This section outlines one T cell receptor beta chain sequence together with its context. Only in-frame clones appear in the TCRdb table, and some are missing; sequencing was by immunoSEQ multiplex PCR. The repertoire holds approximately 110,000 clones, with around 91% as singletons. The source of the sample is a study of blood T cell repertoires in COVID-19. The overall study: Sample material is recorded as cDNA or gDNA derived from T cells, B-cell-depleted T cells, or PBMCs.

This clonotype was obtained from a woman older than 75 with acute or convalescent COVID-19. Sequences were obtained from peripheral blood.

CDR3 sequence (DNA): TGTGCCAGCAGTACGCAGGGGGCTAAAGGCTACACCTTC. Translated: CASSTQGAKGYTF. V usage is TRBV27 and J usage is TRBJ1-2, with 8 bases identical to TRBD1. From germline, CDR1 is MNHEY and CDR2 SMNVEV (reference sequence). CDR3 length equals 13 residues. The V segment lost 5 bases and the J segment 8 bases; nucleotides outside the gene matches: 7.